The text below deals with one T cell receptor (beta chain). Per the authors' pipeline: Nucleated cell counts were estimated from reference gene primer amplification. TCRdb keeps only in-frame clones here, not all; method: immunoSEQ multiplex PCR. The V and J calls and the clone size are those of that table, but D and trimming were determined from the DNA. The table lists some 300,000 clones, 70% to 90% of them singletons. The sample is drawn from a study of blood T cell repertoires in COVID-19. Study-level information: Italy, Spain and the United States were the sources of the convalescent and acute COVID-19 samples.

V lost 2 bases to trimming and J lost 6 bases, with 11 bases between them. The CDR3 has 14 amino acids. From germline, CDR1 is SGDLS and CDR2 YYNGEE. This clonotype was obtained from a man between 70 and 80 years old with acute or convalescent COVID-19. Specimen: peripheral blood. The gene calls are TRBV9 and TRBJ2-2; possibly TRBD2 for D (5 bases). The CDR3 DNA follows: TGTGCCAGCAGCGTTCTTACTAGTTCCGGGGAGCTGTTTTTT. This codes for CASSVLTSSGELFF.